This T cell receptor beta chain was sequenced in a study of T cells after yellow fever vaccination. Germline loops: CDR1 MNHEY, CDR2 SVGAGI. The CDR3 is 16 amino acids. V gave up 6 bases and J gave up 8 bases; unmatched junction bases: 12. As TCR cDNA was made by 5'RACE template switching, a universal primer site and UMIs were added. TCRdb reanalysed the 5' RACE reads using MiXCR and keeps one entry per CDR3 protein. The data show some 130,000 distinct CDR3 sequences, less than 8.5% seen once. Study findings and constraints: In post-booster samples, most primary-vaccination clones reappeared (about 95% CD4, over 70% CD8).

Concerning this clonotype: Its antigen is undetermined.

The sample consisted of CD4+ T cells sorted from PBMCs, taken 10 days after the yellow fever booster vaccination. The chain joins TRBV6-5 to TRBJ2-1; TRBD2 matches 11 bases. The sequence was collected from a man aged 30 to 39 who received the YFV17D yellow fever vaccine. CDR3 bases: TGTGCCAGCAGCCCCCCGGCTAGCGGGAGGTTCGATGAGCAGTTCTTC. It specifies CASSPPASGRFDEQFF.